This is a list of T cell receptor beta chains from one sample in a study of blood T cell repertoires in COVID-19. The data were produced by immunoSEQ multiplex PCR, yet TCRdb's version contains in-frame clones alone and is incomplete. The table has under 55,000 clones, approximately 90% seen once; the top ten hold around 9.1%. Sequencing used peripheral blood. The receptors stem from a woman older than 75 with active COVID-19. The CDR3 runs from the conserved cysteine through the conserved F or W. A D gene is named only where the DNA matches it firmly. Clone size is given for some rows only: seen once, a few or many times, or a class if the clone is expanded.

CDR3nt: TGCGCCAGCAGCTTAGGCGGGGGCCTCTCCTACGAGCAGTACTTC; CDR3aa: CASSLGGGLSYEQYF; abundance: once; d_gene: NA; v_gene: TRBV5-1; len: 15; j_gene: TRBJ2-7
CDR3nt: TGTGCCAGCAGCTTAGCCCCCGGGACTAGATTTCAAGAGACCCAGTACTTC; CDR3aa: CASSLAPGTRFQETQYF; abundance: NA; d_gene: TRBD2; v_gene: TRBV7-2; len: 17; j_gene: TRBJ2-5
CDR3nt: TGTGCCAGTAGCCTGACAGGATATAATTCACCCCTCCACTTT; CDR3aa: CASSLTGYNSPLHF; abundance: NA; d_gene: NA; v_gene: TRBV19; len: 14; j_gene: TRBJ1-6
CDR3nt: TGTGCCAGCAGTTTGGACAGGATCATGAACACTGAAGCTTTCTTT; CDR3aa: CASSLDRIMNTEAFF; abundance: NA; d_gene: TRBD1; v_gene: TRBV6-2/TRBV6-3; len: 15; j_gene: TRBJ1-1
CDR3nt: TGTGCCAGCAGCGCCACGTCGGGACTAGCGGGGCAATCGGATACGCAGTATTTT; CDR3aa: CASSATSGLAGQSDTQYF; abundance: NA; d_gene: TRBD2; v_gene: TRBV11-2; len: 18; j_gene: TRBJ2-3
CDR3nt: TGCAGTGCTAGTGGAACCGGGGTGGCTAATGAAAAACTGTTTTTT; CDR3aa: CSASGTGVANEKLFF; abundance: NA; d_gene: NA; v_gene: TRBV20-1; len: 15; j_gene: TRBJ1-4
CDR3nt: TGTGCCAGCTCACCACTGGGTCAGGGGTACCAGCCCCAGCATTTT; CDR3aa: CASSPLGQGYQPQHF; abundance: NA; d_gene: NA; v_gene: TRBV18; len: 15; j_gene: TRBJ1-5
CDR3nt: TGTGCCAGCAGTTACCCGGGACAGGGGGTGGATGAGCAGTTCTTC; CDR3aa: CASSYPGQGVDEQFF; abundance: NA; d_gene: TRBD1; v_gene: TRBV6-7; len: 15; j_gene: TRBJ2-1
CDR3nt: TGCAGTGCTAGTCCACCCTATTTCGGGGGCTACACCTTC; CDR3aa: CSASPPYFGGYTF; abundance: NA; d_gene: NA; v_gene: TRBV20-1; len: 13; j_gene: TRBJ1-2
CDR3nt: TGTGCCAGCTTCGGGGTAGGGTGGAATGAAAAACTGTTTTTT; CDR3aa: CASFGVGWNEKLFF; abundance: NA; d_gene: NA; v_gene: TRBV5-5; len: 14; j_gene: TRBJ1-4
CDR3nt: TGTGCCAGCAGTCCACCCCCGGGGTCCTACGAGCAGTACTTC; CDR3aa: CASSPPPGSYEQYF; abundance: NA; d_gene: NA; v_gene: TRBV28; len: 14; j_gene: TRBJ2-7
CDR3nt: TGTGCCAGCAGCGCCGGACAGGGGTACAATGAGCAGTTCTTC; CDR3aa: CASSAGQGYNEQFF; abundance: NA; d_gene: TRBD1; v_gene: TRBV7-9; len: 14; j_gene: TRBJ2-1
CDR3nt: TGTGCCAGCAGTGATCGGGGGGGCCCTGATACGCAGTATTTT; CDR3aa: CASSDRGGPDTQYF; abundance: NA; d_gene: TRBD2; v_gene: TRBV6-1; len: 14; j_gene: TRBJ2-3
CDR3nt: TGTGCCAGCAGCCAAGGGGGCTACAGGGAAGGGGCCGCATGTCACTTC; CDR3aa: CASSQGGYREGAACHF; abundance: NA; d_gene: NA; v_gene: TRBV3-1/TRBV3-2; len: 16; j_gene: TRBJ1-2
CDR3nt: TGTGCCAGCTCACTCCCGACATTGACTAGGTCGACCGAGACCCAGTACTTC; CDR3aa: CASSLPTLTRSTETQYF; abundance: NA; d_gene: NA; v_gene: TRBV18; len: 17; j_gene: TRBJ2-5
CDR3nt: TGCGCCAGCGGCAGGGAAGGCACTGAAGCTTTCTTT; CDR3aa: CASGREGTEAFF; abundance: NA; d_gene: NA; v_gene: TRBV5-1; len: 12; j_gene: TRBJ1-1
CDR3nt: TGTGCCAGCAGCCTCCAGACAGGTAGCCCCCAAAAAGAGACCCAGTACTTC; CDR3aa: CASSLQTGSPQKETQYF; abundance: NA; d_gene: NA; v_gene: TRBV7-9; len: 17; j_gene: TRBJ2-5
CDR3nt: TGTGCCACCAGTGACCCGAGCGGGGGGCTATACACCGGGGAGCTGTTTTTT; CDR3aa: CATSDPSGGLYTGELFF; abundance: medium-sized; d_gene: TRBD2; v_gene: TRBV24-1; len: 17; j_gene: TRBJ2-2
CDR3nt: TGTGCCAGCAGCCCTACCGGGGGGGCAGGGGAGACCCAGTACTTC; CDR3aa: CASSPTGGAGETQYF; abundance: NA; d_gene: TRBD2; v_gene: TRBV11-2; len: 15; j_gene: TRBJ2-5
CDR3nt: TGTGCCAGTGGAAACAGGGGAACAAACGGGGAGCTGTTTTTT; CDR3aa: CASGNRGTNGELFF; abundance: NA; d_gene: TRBD1; v_gene: TRBV19; len: 14; j_gene: TRBJ2-2
CDR3nt: TGTGCCAGCAGCCCACAGGACACCGGGGAGCTGTTTTTT; CDR3aa: CASSPQDTGELFF; abundance: once; d_gene: NA; v_gene: TRBV6-2/TRBV6-3; len: 13; j_gene: TRBJ2-2
CDR3nt: TGTGCCAGCAGTGGAAACGAGGGCTATGGCTACACCTTC; CDR3aa: CASSGNEGYGYTF; abundance: NA; d_gene: NA; v_gene: TRBV6-4; len: 13; j_gene: TRBJ1-2
CDR3nt: TGTGCCAGCAGCTTATCAGAGAACACTGAAGCTTTCTTT; CDR3aa: CASSLSENTEAFF; abundance: NA; d_gene: NA; v_gene: TRBV7-3; len: 13; j_gene: TRBJ1-1
CDR3nt: TGTGCCAGCAGTCCCCGACAGGGGGGGTCAGATACGCAGTATTTT; CDR3aa: CASSPRQGGSDTQYF; abundance: NA; d_gene: TRBD1; v_gene: TRBV2; len: 15; j_gene: TRBJ2-3
CDR3nt: TGTGCCAGCTCACTGCAGACAGGGCTGGAGACCCAGTACTTC; CDR3aa: CASSLQTGLETQYF; abundance: NA; d_gene: TRBD1; v_gene: TRBV18; len: 14; j_gene: TRBJ2-5
CDR3nt: TGTGCCAGCAGCTTACGCCGGGAAGACGAAAAACTGTTTTTT; CDR3aa: CASSLRREDEKLFF; abundance: large; d_gene: NA; v_gene: TRBV7-9; len: 14; j_gene: TRBJ1-4
CDR3nt: TGCAGCGTTGGGGCAGGCTTCTCTGGAAACACCATATATTTT; CDR3aa: CSVGAGFSGNTIYF; abundance: NA; d_gene: NA; v_gene: TRBV29-1; len: 14; j_gene: TRBJ1-3
CDR3nt: TGTGCCAGCAGCTTTTCAAAGACCCAGTACTTC; CDR3aa: CASSFSKTQYF; abundance: NA; d_gene: NA; v_gene: TRBV5-8; len: 11; j_gene: TRBJ2-5
CDR3nt: TGTGCCAGCAACCCTGGGGACAGGGCGAATGGCTACACCTTC; CDR3aa: CASNPGDRANGYTF; abundance: once; d_gene: TRBD1; v_gene: TRBV28; len: 14; j_gene: TRBJ1-2
CDR3nt: TGCGCCAGCAGCCAGAGACGGGGAGGGGGCAATCAGCCCCAGCATTTT; CDR3aa: CASSQRRGGGNQPQHF; abundance: NA; d_gene: NA; v_gene: TRBV4-3; len: 16; j_gene: TRBJ1-5
CDR3nt: TGTGCCAGCAGCTTCCTGGACAGGGATTCCGGAAACACCATATATTTT; CDR3aa: CASSFLDRDSGNTIYF; abundance: once; d_gene: TRBD1; v_gene: TRBV7-2; len: 16; j_gene: TRBJ1-3
CDR3nt: TGTGCCAGCAGTTATCGACAGGGGTGGGAAGCTTTCTTT; CDR3aa: CASSYRQGWEAFF; abundance: NA; d_gene: TRBD1; v_gene: TRBV6-2/TRBV6-3; len: 13; j_gene: TRBJ1-1
CDR3nt: TGTGCCAGCAGTTCGACAGGGGGCCCCGACGAGCAGTACTTC; CDR3aa: CASSSTGGPDEQYF; abundance: NA; d_gene: TRBD1; v_gene: TRBV27; len: 14; j_gene: TRBJ2-7
CDR3nt: TGTGCCACCAGCAGAGATGGGGAGGGGAACACCGGGGAGCTGTTTTTT; CDR3aa: CATSRDGEGNTGELFF; abundance: NA; d_gene: TRBD2; v_gene: TRBV15; len: 16; j_gene: TRBJ2-2
CDR3nt: TGCAGCGTTGGTACAAGTGGGGCCAACGTCCTGACTTTC; CDR3aa: CSVGTSGANVLTF; abundance: NA; d_gene: NA; v_gene: TRBV29-1; len: 13; j_gene: TRBJ2-6
CDR3nt: TGTGCCTGGAGTGCCGACAGGCGGAGGTACACCTTC; CDR3aa: CAWSADRRRYTF; abundance: NA; d_gene: NA; v_gene: TRBV30; len: 12; j_gene: TRBJ1-2
CDR3nt: TGCGCCAGCAGCCAAGACGGGACAGGGGGCTCCTACAATGAGCAGTTCTTC; CDR3aa: CASSQDGTGGSYNEQFF; abundance: NA; d_gene: TRBD1; v_gene: TRBV4-3; len: 17; j_gene: TRBJ2-1
CDR3nt: TGTGCCAGCAGTACTACGGGACTAGTGTACAATGAGCAGTTCTTC; CDR3aa: CASSTTGLVYNEQFF; abundance: once; d_gene: TRBD2; v_gene: TRBV7-9; len: 15; j_gene: TRBJ2-1
CDR3nt: TGTGCCAGCAGCTTAGGTCCGGGGGCCAACGTCCTGACTTTC; CDR3aa: CASSLGPGANVLTF; abundance: NA; d_gene: NA; v_gene: TRBV11-1; len: 14; j_gene: TRBJ2-6
CDR3nt: TGTGCCTGGAGTGTACGGGGGGCAGATACGCAGTATTTT; CDR3aa: CAWSVRGADTQYF; abundance: NA; d_gene: TRBD2; v_gene: TRBV30; len: 13; j_gene: TRBJ2-3
CDR3nt: TGCAGTGCTAGTGGTTCCGGGGAGTATATGAACACTGAAGCTTTCTTT; CDR3aa: CSASGSGEYMNTEAFF; abundance: NA; d_gene: NA; v_gene: TRBV20-1; len: 16; j_gene: TRBJ1-1
CDR3nt: TGTGCCAGCAGTTTAGGGGACACCCATGGCTACACCTTC; CDR3aa: CASSLGDTHGYTF; abundance: NA; d_gene: NA; v_gene: TRBV12-3/TRBV12-4; len: 13; j_gene: TRBJ1-2
CDR3nt: TGTGCCAGCAGCTCCGCGCGGGGCTATAGCAATCAGCCCCAGCATTTT; CDR3aa: CASSSARGYSNQPQHF; abundance: NA; d_gene: NA; v_gene: TRBV11-2; len: 16; j_gene: TRBJ1-5
CDR3nt: TGTGCCAGCAGTTCCCATAGCGGGGGGGGAGACCCGAACTACAATGAGCAGTTCTTC; CDR3aa: CASSSHSGGGDPNYNEQFF; abundance: few; d_gene: TRBD2; v_gene: TRBV6-2/TRBV6-3; len: 19; j_gene: TRBJ2-1
CDR3nt: TGTGCCAGCAGCTCTGGGTCGACATACTACGAGCAGTACTTC; CDR3aa: CASSSGSTYYEQYF; abundance: NA; d_gene: NA; v_gene: TRBV7-2; len: 14; j_gene: TRBJ2-7
CDR3nt: TGTGCCTGGAGGACAGGGGTAAACACCGGGGAGCTGTTTTTT; CDR3aa: CAWRTGVNTGELFF; abundance: NA; d_gene: TRBD1; v_gene: TRBV30; len: 14; j_gene: TRBJ2-2
CDR3nt: TGTGCCAGCAGCCCAAACAGGGCTGGAAACACCATATATTTT; CDR3aa: CASSPNRAGNTIYF; abundance: NA; d_gene: NA; v_gene: TRBV28; len: 14; j_gene: TRBJ1-3
CDR3nt: TGTGCCAGCAGTCGCCTGAACAGGGAAGCTTTCTTT; CDR3aa: CASSRLNREAFF; abundance: few; d_gene: NA; v_gene: TRBV6-5; len: 12; j_gene: TRBJ1-1
CDR3nt: TGCGCCAGCAGCCAAGACGGTGGGGGCGCAGGATCACCCCTCCACTTT; CDR3aa: CASSQDGGGAGSPLHF; abundance: NA; d_gene: NA; v_gene: TRBV4-3; len: 16; j_gene: TRBJ1-6
CDR3nt: TGTGCCTGGAGTGTATTAGGGGTAACCGGGGAGCTGTTTTTT; CDR3aa: CAWSVLGVTGELFF; abundance: NA; d_gene: NA; v_gene: TRBV30; len: 14; j_gene: TRBJ2-2
CDR3nt: TGTGCCAGTAGTCTCACCGGGGGCAATCAGCCCCAGCATTTT; CDR3aa: CASSLTGGNQPQHF; abundance: NA; d_gene: NA; v_gene: TRBV19; len: 14; j_gene: TRBJ1-5
CDR3nt: TGTGCCAGCAGCAACGGACAGGTCTTCACAGATACGCAGTATTTT; CDR3aa: CASSNGQVFTDTQYF; abundance: NA; d_gene: TRBD1; v_gene: TRBV6-2/TRBV6-3; len: 15; j_gene: TRBJ2-3
CDR3nt: TGTGCCAGCAGTTACGGTCGGGCGGCGGGGGGGTATAGCACAGATACGCAGTATTTT; CDR3aa: CASSYGRAAGGYSTDTQYF; abundance: NA; d_gene: TRBD2; v_gene: TRBV6-2/TRBV6-3; len: 19; j_gene: TRBJ2-3
CDR3nt: TGTGCCAGCAGCCAAGAGTCCAGGGGGCGTCGTGGCTACACCTTC; CDR3aa: CASSQESRGRRGYTF; abundance: NA; d_gene: TRBD1; v_gene: TRBV3-1/TRBV3-2; len: 15; j_gene: TRBJ1-2
CDR3nt: TGTGCCAGCAGGCTCCAAGGGGGCCGAATGAACACTGAAGCTTTCTTT; CDR3aa: CASRLQGGRMNTEAFF; abundance: NA; d_gene: TRBD1; v_gene: TRBV6-6; len: 16; j_gene: TRBJ1-1